This TCR beta chain was recovered during a study of human T cells and chemical hapten exposure. TCRdb reprocessed the RACE reads via MiXCR and lists one record per CDR3 protein. The table has about 200,000 distinct CDR3 sequences, around 23% seen once. Comments on this clonotype: Its antigen is as yet unknown.

Indicated time point: patch test 3, about 24 weeks after DPC sensitization. Treatment defined: therapeutic diphenylcyclopropenone sensitization with weekly scalp DPC. Findings and caveats of the study: Relative to control repertoires, expanded TCRs gave rise to significantly more large CDR3 similarity clusters.

Material: whole blood, obtained in connection with sensitization to the hapten diphenylcyclopropenone (DPC). This receptor was taken from a woman in her forties with alopecia areata. Some clones in this sample may be carry-over from other donors' samples.

CDR3 nucleotide sequence: TGTGCCAGCAGCCAAGGTAGACTAGCGGGCTCTGACAATGAGCAGTTCTTC. This gives the protein CASSQGRLAGSDNEQFF. The chain links TRBV3-1 to TRBJ2-1; the match to TRBD2 covers 10 bases. The CDR3 runs to 17 residues. The V segment lost 1 base and the J segment 5 bases; nucleotides outside the gene matches: 8. Per germline, CDR1 LGHDT and CDR2 YNNKEL (reference sequence).